A single sample is the source of the 7 T cell receptor beta chains below, sequenced in a study of beta chain features in type 1 diabetes. TCRB transcripts that were expressed got sequenced, as all of the isolated RNA had been reverse transcribed. The data were produced by immunoSEQ multiplex PCR, yet TCRdb's version contains in-frame clones alone and is incomplete. The sample carries 850,000 to 900,000 clones, roughly 17% recorded once. What was sequenced was naive CD4+ T cells from blood. The receptors were gathered from a woman aged 18-30 years in good health.

Remarks on this clone: The same CDR3 arises from other DNA sequences in this sample as well. CDR3 coding DNA: TGTGCCAGCAGTCGGGCGGGAGAGCTGTTTTTT. Residues: CASSRAGELFF. V usage is TRBV9 and J usage is TRBJ2-2; TRBD2 might be the D (6 bases). V was cut by 5 bases and J by 11 bases, with 10 bases left in between. Germline V CDR1 and CDR2: SGDLS, YYNGEE. The CDR3 is made up of 11 amino acids.

This chain joins TRBV6-5 and TRBJ1-5, with TRBD1 as a possible D gene (6 bases). Germline lookup yields CDR1 MNHEY and CDR2 SVGAGI. The CDR3 covers 15 residues. V was shortened by 8 bases and J by 6 bases, with 20 bases between the two germline ends. The CDR3 DNA is TGTGCCAGCCTCGATGGTAGGGGGGGCATTCAGCCCCAGCATTTT. Its translation: CASLDGRGGIQPQHF.

The V and J genes are TRBV27 and TRBJ2-3; maybe TRBD2 (5 bases). The CDR3 has 14 amino acids. Germline loops: CDR1 MNHEY, CDR2 SMNVEV (reference sequence). Trimming stripped 8 bases from V and 0 bases from J, with 12 bases between. CDR3 coding DNA: TGTGCCAGCGGGTGGGCGGGTAGCACAGATACGCAGTATTTT. Protein: CASGWAGSTDTQYF.

This clone turned up a few times. V and J are TRBV9 and TRBJ2-1; TRBD2 might be the D (5 bases). Germline CDR1 and CDR2: SGDLS and YYNGEE. The CDR3 is made up of 14 amino acids. V shed 0 bases and J shed 9 bases, with 13 bases lying between them. For the CDR3, the DNA is TGTGCCAGCAGCGTAGTAGCGAGCCGGAGTGAGCAGTTCTTC. Its translation is CASSVVASRSEQFF.

The V gene is TRBV7-8, the J gene TRBJ2-5; D is possibly TRBD2 (7 bases). V shed 4 bases and J shed 1 base, with 16 bases lying between them. The CDR3 totals 16 residues. CDR1 is SGHVS, CDR2 FQNEAQ, per germline. CDR3 sequence reads: CASSSARGGAQETQYF. CDR3 coding DNA: TGTGCCAGCAGCTCCGCCCGAGGGGGGGCCCAAGAGACCCAGTACTTC.

This clone turned up a few times. The chain joins TRBV19 to TRBJ2-7, with D possibly matching TRBD1 (5 bases). V lost 1 base and J 4 bases, leaving 14 bases between the germline ends. CDR3 length equals 15 residues. Germline V gene data show CDR1 as LNHDA and CDR2 as SQIVND (reference sequence). The CDR3 DNA reads as TGTGCCAGTAGTATAGGGGCAGGGTATCTGTACGAGCAGTACTTC. This gives the protein CASSIGAGYLYEQYF.

The table lists this clone with a count of one. This CDR3 is also generated by other DNA sequences in the sample. This chain connects TRBV27 to TRBJ1-3; possibly TRBD1 for D (5 bases). Deletions cut 3 bases from V and 0 bases from J, with 6 bases between. The V gene's germline CDR1 is MNHEY and CDR2 SMNVEV (reference sequence). This CDR3 has 14 amino acids. The CDR3 nucleotides read TGTGCCAGCAGTTTGAGGGGCTCTGGAAACACCATATATTTT. It specifies CASSLRGSGNTIYF.